One sample yielded the 4 T cell receptor beta chains listed below, sequenced in a study of blood T cell repertoires in COVID-19. Here immunoSEQ multiplex PCR was the method, and the copy in TCRdb shows in-frame clones only, minus some. The sample carries 150,000 to 200,000 clones, just under 90% recorded once. Sequenced sample: peripheral blood. These receptors all come from a man aged 18 to 30 with active or convalescent COVID-19.

The rearrangement uses TRBV30 and TRBJ1-1; maybe TRBD1 (5 bases). This CDR3 is built from 13 residues. Germline loops: CDR1 GTSNPN, CDR2 SVGIG (reference sequence). Trimming removed 4 bases at V and 0 bases at J, with 9 bases between. The CDR3 region is CAWIDSMNTEAFF. The CDR3 nucleotides are TGTGCCTGGATAGACAGCATGAACACTGAAGCTTTCTTT.

V and J are TRBV19 and TRBJ2-1; 10 bases agree with TRBD2. V lost 3 bases and J lost 6; bases outside the gene matches: 5. The CDR3 is 15 residues long. The germline V gene encodes CDR1 LNHDA and CDR2 SQIVND (reference sequence). The CDR3 region has the DNA TGTGCCAGTAGTATTTCTAGCGGGAGATCCAATGAGCAGTTCTTC. Encoded protein: CASSISSGRSNEQFF.

The chain links TRBV6-5 to TRBJ1-6; no reliable D call. CDR1 is MNHEY, CDR2 SVGAGI, per germline. The length of the CDR3 is 14 residues. V lost 6 bases and J lost 7, with 13 bases in between. CDR3 in amino acids: CASRRVRQNSPLHF. CDR3 bases: TGTGCCAGCAGACGGGTCCGTCAGAATTCACCCCTCCACTTT.

This rearrangement joins TRBV10-3 to TRBJ2-2; D remains ambiguous. The CDR3 is 13 amino acids. The germline V gene encodes CDR1 ENHRY and CDR2 SYGVKD. V was trimmed by 3 bases and J by 5 bases, leaving 7 bases between them. CDR3 in DNA: TGTGCCATCAGTGACGCGAGGACCGGGGAGCTGTTTTTT. Protein: CAISDARTGELFF.